This T cell receptor beta chain was captured in a study of CD8 T cells in Susac syndrome. Study-level information: Within the sequenced Susac syndrome patient group, roughly 6 exhibited active disease and roughly 8 were in remission. Patients with Susac syndrome were, at the time of blood collection, therapy-naive, maintained on corticosteroids, or maintained on intravenous immunoglobulin alone.

After extraction with the RNeasy kit, roughly 0.45 to 1 ug of the RNA was reverse transcribed using random hexamers. In TCRdb, the immunoSEQ multiplex PCR reads were re-called with MiXCR into one record per CDR3 protein. There are 160,000 or so distinct CDR3 sequences in the sample; around 94% occur only once, and 0.12% lies in the top ten. The source material was CD4+ T cells from PBMCs. This sequence originates from a human donor with Susac syndrome.

The DNA for the CDR3 is TGTGCCAGCAGCTTTGAGTCCCTGAGGGAGCAGTACTTC. The encoded protein is CASSFESLREQYF. This chain connects TRBV7-9 to TRBJ2-7; D gene unclear. The CDR3 has 13 residues. CDR1 is SEHNR and CDR2 is FQNEAQ in the germline V gene (reference sequence). Trimming pared 3 bases from V and 7 bases from J, leaving 13 bases between.